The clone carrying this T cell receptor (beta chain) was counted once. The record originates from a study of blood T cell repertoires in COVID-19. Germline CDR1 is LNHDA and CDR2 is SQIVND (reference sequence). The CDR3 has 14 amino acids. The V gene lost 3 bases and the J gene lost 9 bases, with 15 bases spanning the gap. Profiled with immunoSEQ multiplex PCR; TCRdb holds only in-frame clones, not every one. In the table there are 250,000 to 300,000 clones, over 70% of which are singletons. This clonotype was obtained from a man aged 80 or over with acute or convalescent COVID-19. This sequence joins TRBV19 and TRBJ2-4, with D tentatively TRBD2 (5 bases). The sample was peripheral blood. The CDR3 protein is CASSIGQREGIQYF. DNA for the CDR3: TGTGCCAGTAGTATTGGGCAGCGAGAGGGCATTCAGTACTTC.